The rows below give T cell receptor beta chains drawn from one sample of a study of PD-1 blockade in classical Hodgkin lymphoma. The data were produced by immunoSEQ multiplex PCR, yet TCRdb's version contains in-frame clones alone and is incomplete. The repertoire consists of fewer than 20,000 clones, with approximately 90% occurring once and the leading ten covering over 10%. The starting material was peripheral blood mononuclear cells (PBMCs), obtained before the second cycle of nivolumab. Receptors were obtained from a human donor with classical Hodgkin lymphoma. CDR3s include the opening cysteine and the closing phenylalanine or tryptophan. The D gene is left open where the match is weak. The size field is filled for only some rows; it gives once, few, many or a size class.

V,size,J,length,D,CDR3,DNA
TRBV5-1,.,TRBJ1-3,14,.,CASSFSGNGNTIYF,TGCGCCAGCAGCTTTTCGGGGAACGGAAACACCATATATTTT
TRBV4-2,.,TRBJ2-1,16,TRBD2,CASSPILAGIYNEQFF,TGTGCCAGCAGCCCGATACTAGCGGGGATTTACAATGAGCAGTTCTTC
TRBV19,.,TRBJ1-1,16,TRBD1,CASSMAPGQGAAEAFF,TGTGCCAGTAGTATGGCGCCGGGACAGGGGGCTGCTGAAGCTTTCTTT
TRBV5-1,.,TRBJ2-5,15,TRBD2,CASSLIGLAQETQYF,TGCGCCAGCAGCTTGATCGGACTAGCGCAAGAGACCCAGTACTTC
TRBV21-1,.,TRBJ2-5,14,.,CASSKPQREETQYF,TGTGCCAGCAGCAAACCCCAGCGGGAAGAGACCCAGTACTTC
TRBV6-5,.,TRBJ1-2,15,.,CASSKDGGRNYGYTF,TGTGCCAGCAGTAAGGACGGCGGACGTAACTATGGCTACACCTTC
TRBV6-1,.,TRBJ2-3,16,.,CASSEMGLTSTDTQYF,TGTGCCAGCAGTGAAATGGGACTCACTAGCACAGATACGCAGTATTTT
TRBV7-8,.,TRBJ2-2,17,.,CASSLGAGHLNTGELFF,TGTGCCAGCAGCTTAGGGGCGGGACACCTGAACACCGGGGAGCTGTTTTTT
TRBV7-9,.,TRBJ2-7,12,.,CASTKIGYEQYF,TGTGCCAGCACCAAAATCGGGTACGAGCAGTACTTC
TRBV5-1,.,TRBJ2-1,14,.,CASRTGLSYNEQFF,TGCGCCAGCAGAACAGGGCTCTCCTACAATGAGCAGTTCTTC
TRBV7-8,.,TRBJ1-5,13,.,CASSLVDNQPQHF,TGTGCCAGCAGCTTAGTGGACAATCAGCCCCAGCATTTT
TRBV7-8,once,TRBJ1-1,12,.,CASSLASYEAFF,TGTGCCAGCAGCTTAGCTTCGTATGAAGCTTTCTTT
TRBV6-1,.,TRBJ2-1,19,.,CASSEALLRGRGALNEQFF,TGTGCCAGCAGTGAAGCGCTTCTGCGGGGTAGGGGTGCACTAAATGAGCAGTTCTTC
TRBV19,.,TRBJ1-3,16,TRBD1,CASSTRQGRWGNTIYF,TGTGCCAGTAGTACCCGACAGGGCCGTTGGGGAAACACCATATATTTT
TRBV4-2,.,TRBJ1-1,20,TRBD1,CASSQDQAGGQPRGRTEAFF,TGTGCCAGCAGCCAAGATCAGGCCGGGGGGCAGCCCAGGGGGAGGACTGAAGCTTTCTTT
TRBV5-6,.,TRBJ1-1,13,.,CASSSTTVLEAFF,TGTGCCAGCAGCTCCACCACCGTATTGGAAGCTTTCTTT
TRBV7-9,.,TRBJ1-2,14,.,CASRGTGLIGGYTF,TGTGCCAGCCGCGGGACGGGGTTGATTGGTGGCTACACCTTC
TRBV21-1,few,TRBJ2-1,11,.,CASSKGYEQFF,TGTGCCAGCAGCAAGGGATATGAGCAGTTCTTC
TRBV7-3,.,TRBJ1-6,16,.,CASSLTSAGVDSPLHF,TGTGCCAGCAGCTTAACTTCGGCAGGGGTTGATTCACCCCTCCACTTT
TRBV7-9,.,TRBJ2-5,16,TRBD2,CASSLVGGGAWETQYF,TGTGCCAGCAGCTTAGTCGGCGGGGGGGCATGGGAGACCCAGTACTTC
TRBV16,.,TRBJ1-4,15,TRBD1,CASSQSAGGPEKLFF,TGTGCCAGCAGCCAATCGGCAGGGGGTCCTGAAAAACTGTTTTTT
TRBV5-8,.,TRBJ2-3,15,.,CASSLAGLLTDTQYF,TGTGCCAGCAGCTTGGCCGGACTCCTCACAGATACGCAGTATTTT
TRBV7-9,.,TRBJ1-1,15,TRBD1,CASSLVHRGGTEAFF,TGTGCCAGCAGCTTAGTACACAGGGGAGGAACTGAAGCTTTCTTT
TRBV6-5,few,TRBJ1-2,13,TRBD1,CASRLGQNYGYTF,TGTGCCAGCAGATTGGGACAGAACTATGGCTACACCTTC
TRBV5-1,few,TRBJ2-7,11,.,CASSLAGEQYF,TGCGCCAGCAGCTTGGCAGGGGAGCAGTACTTC
TRBV4-3,few,TRBJ1-2,14,.,CASSQEYGDYGYTF,TGCGCCAGCAGCCAAGAGTACGGGGACTATGGCTACACCTTC
TRBV4-1,.,TRBJ1-2,15,TRBD1,CASSHLQGSDYGYTF,TGCGCCAGCAGCCATCTACAGGGGAGCGACTATGGCTACACCTTC
TRBV5-1,.,TRBJ1-1,15,TRBD1,CASSLDGTGSTEAFF,TGCGCCAGCAGCTTGGATGGGACAGGGAGCACTGAAGCTTTCTTT
TRBV29-1,.,TRBJ1-5,15,.,CSVASDGGINQPQHF,TGCAGCGTCGCCTCCGATGGGGGAATCAATCAGCCCCAGCATTTT
TRBV14,.,TRBJ1-4,18,.,CASSQDGHGVATNEKLFF,TGTGCCAGCAGCCAAGATGGCCATGGGGTTGCAACTAATGAAAAACTGTTTTTT
TRBV5-5,once,TRBJ1-2,13,.,CASSPASIYGYTF,TGTGCCAGCAGCCCGGCAAGTATCTATGGCTACACCTTC
TRBV7-9,once,TRBJ1-6,12,.,CASSLGNSPLHF,TGTGCCAGCAGCTTAGGGAATTCACCCCTCCACTTT
TRBV5-1,.,TRBJ1-2,14,.,CASSLSDSNYGYTF,TGCGCCAGCAGCTTGTCCGACAGCAACTATGGCTACACCTTC
TRBV7-2,.,TRBJ1-1,17,TRBD1,CASSNPDRGFLNTEAFF,TGTGCCAGCAGCAACCCCGACAGGGGCTTCTTGAACACTGAAGCTTTCTTT
TRBV5-1,.,TRBJ1-1,14,.,CASSTGAENTEAFF,TGCGCCAGCAGCACGGGAGCCGAGAACACTGAAGCTTTCTTT
TRBV19,once,TRBJ2-2,15,.,CASSRWGSGTGELFF,TGTGCCAGTAGTAGGTGGGGATCGGGCACCGGGGAGCTGTTTTTT
TRBV5-6,.,TRBJ1-4,13,.,CASSLYGGEKLFF,TGTGCCAGCAGCTTGTATGGGGGTGAAAAACTGTTTTTT
TRBV5-1,.,TRBJ1-5,14,.,CASSWNGDGQPQHF,TGCGCCAGCAGTTGGAACGGTGACGGGCAGCCCCAGCATTTT
TRBV7-8,once,TRBJ2-7,15,.,CASSSETSVTYEQYF,TGTGCCAGCAGCTCCGAAACCTCAGTGACCTACGAGCAGTACTTC
TRBV5-1,few,TRBJ1-1,15,TRBD1,CASSEQGAGSTEAFF,TGCGCCAGCAGCGAACAGGGGGCTGGTAGCACTGAAGCTTTCTTT
TRBV7-8,.,TRBJ1-2,14,.,CASSLALRDYGYTF,TGTGCCAGCAGCTTAGCTTTAAGGGACTATGGCTACACCTTC
TRBV7-9,.,TRBJ1-6,15,.,CASSRGGVDNSPLHF,TGTGCCAGCAGTCGGGGAGGGGTTGATAATTCACCCCTCCACTTT
TRBV7-9,.,TRBJ2-1,15,.,CASSFPGAAYNEQFF,TGTGCCAGCAGCTTCCCAGGGGCCGCCTACAATGAGCAGTTCTTC
TRBV7-9,.,TRBJ2-5,14,TRBD1,CASSRRTGQETQYF,TGTGCCAGCAGTAGGAGGACAGGGCAAGAGACCCAGTACTTC
TRBV6-1,.,TRBJ1-4,17,.,CASSEASGAAPFEKLFF,TGTGCCAGCAGTGAAGCGTCAGGGGCCGCACCATTTGAAAAACTGTTTTTT
TRBV19,.,TRBJ1-2,18,TRBD1,CASRIPATGAGGDYGYTF,TGTGCCAGTAGAATTCCTGCCACAGGGGCAGGAGGTGACTATGGCTACACCTTC